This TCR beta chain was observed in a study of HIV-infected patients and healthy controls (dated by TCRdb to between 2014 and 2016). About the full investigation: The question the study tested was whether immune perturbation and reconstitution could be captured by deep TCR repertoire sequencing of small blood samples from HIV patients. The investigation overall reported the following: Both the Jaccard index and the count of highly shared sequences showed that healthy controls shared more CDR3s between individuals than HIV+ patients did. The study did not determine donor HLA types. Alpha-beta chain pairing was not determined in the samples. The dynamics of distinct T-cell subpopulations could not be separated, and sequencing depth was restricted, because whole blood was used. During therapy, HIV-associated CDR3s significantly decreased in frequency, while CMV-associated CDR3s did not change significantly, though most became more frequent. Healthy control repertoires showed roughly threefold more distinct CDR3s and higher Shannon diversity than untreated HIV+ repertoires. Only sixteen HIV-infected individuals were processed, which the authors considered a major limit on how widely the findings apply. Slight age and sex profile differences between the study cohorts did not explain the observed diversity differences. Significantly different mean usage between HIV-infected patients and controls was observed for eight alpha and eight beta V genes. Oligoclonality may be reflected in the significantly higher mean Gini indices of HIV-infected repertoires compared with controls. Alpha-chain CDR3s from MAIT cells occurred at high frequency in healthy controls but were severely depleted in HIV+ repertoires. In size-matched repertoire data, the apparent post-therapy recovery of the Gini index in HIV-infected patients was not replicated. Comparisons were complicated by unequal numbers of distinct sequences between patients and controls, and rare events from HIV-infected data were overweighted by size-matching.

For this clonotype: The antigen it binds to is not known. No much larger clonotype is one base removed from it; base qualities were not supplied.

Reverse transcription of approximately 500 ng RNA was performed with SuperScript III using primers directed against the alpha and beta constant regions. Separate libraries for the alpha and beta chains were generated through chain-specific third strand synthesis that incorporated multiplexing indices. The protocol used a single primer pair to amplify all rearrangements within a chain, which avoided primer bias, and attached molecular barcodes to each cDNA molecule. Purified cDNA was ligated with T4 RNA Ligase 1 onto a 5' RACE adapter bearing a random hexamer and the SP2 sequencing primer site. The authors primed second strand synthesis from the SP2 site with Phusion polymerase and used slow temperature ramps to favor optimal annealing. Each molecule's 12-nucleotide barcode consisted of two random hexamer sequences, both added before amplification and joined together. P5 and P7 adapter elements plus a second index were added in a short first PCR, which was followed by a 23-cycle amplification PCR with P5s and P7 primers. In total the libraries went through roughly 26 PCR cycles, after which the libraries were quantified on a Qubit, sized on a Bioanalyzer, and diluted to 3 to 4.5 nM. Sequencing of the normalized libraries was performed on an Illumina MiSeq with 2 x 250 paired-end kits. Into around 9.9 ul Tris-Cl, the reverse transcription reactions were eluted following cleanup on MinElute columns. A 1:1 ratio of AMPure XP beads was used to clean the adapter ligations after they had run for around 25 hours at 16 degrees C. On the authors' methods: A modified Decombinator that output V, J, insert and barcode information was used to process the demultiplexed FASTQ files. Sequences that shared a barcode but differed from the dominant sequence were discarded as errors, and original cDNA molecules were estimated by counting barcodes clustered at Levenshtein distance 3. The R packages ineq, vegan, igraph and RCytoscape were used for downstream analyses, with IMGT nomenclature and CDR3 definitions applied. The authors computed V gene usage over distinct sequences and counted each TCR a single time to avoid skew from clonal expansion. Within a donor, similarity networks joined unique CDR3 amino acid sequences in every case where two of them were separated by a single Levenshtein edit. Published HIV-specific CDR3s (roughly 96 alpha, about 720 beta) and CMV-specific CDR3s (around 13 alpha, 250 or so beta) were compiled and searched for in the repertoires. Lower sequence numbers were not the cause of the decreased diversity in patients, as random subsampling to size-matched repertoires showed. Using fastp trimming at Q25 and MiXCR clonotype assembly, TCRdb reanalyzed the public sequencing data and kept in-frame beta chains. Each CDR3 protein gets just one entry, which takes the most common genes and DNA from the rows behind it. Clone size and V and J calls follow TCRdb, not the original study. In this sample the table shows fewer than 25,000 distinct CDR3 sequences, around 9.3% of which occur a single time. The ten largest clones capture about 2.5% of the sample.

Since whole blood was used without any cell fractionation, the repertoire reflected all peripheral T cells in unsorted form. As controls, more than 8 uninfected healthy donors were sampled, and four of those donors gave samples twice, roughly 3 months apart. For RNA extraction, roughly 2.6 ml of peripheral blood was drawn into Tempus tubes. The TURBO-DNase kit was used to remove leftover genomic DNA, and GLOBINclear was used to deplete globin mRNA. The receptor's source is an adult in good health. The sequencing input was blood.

CDR3 reads: CASSLDAKYGYTF. Read as DNA, the sequence is TGTGCCAGCAGCCTCGACGCGAAGTATGGCTACACCTTC. Recombination linked TRBV5-4 to TRBJ1-2; the D gene cannot be resolved reliably. The CDR3 starts with the cysteine, ends with the phenylalanine, and has 13 residues. CDR3 DNA is the only sequence kept; it has 39 bases, read in frame from the first base. The germline V gene (reference sequence) yields SGHNT for CDR1 and YYREEE for CDR2. Deletion took 4 bases off V and 5 bases off J, with a span of 12 bases between the germline ends. The full variable domain, with segments outside the CDR3 supplied by the reference TRBV5-4 and TRBJ1-2 proteins, appears as ETGVTQSPTHLIKTRGQQVTLRCSSQSGHNTVSWYQQALGQGPQFIFQYYREEENGRGNFPPRFSGLQFPNYSSELNVNALELDDSALYLCASSLDAKYGYTFGSGTRLTVV.